This section outlines one T cell receptor (beta chain) sequence together with its context. This specimen belongs to a study of blood T cell repertoires in COVID-19. V lost 4 bases, J lost 0 bases, and 13 bases lay in between. CDR1 and CDR2 (germline): SGDLS, YYNGEE. This CDR3 has 16 amino acids. Some clones are missing from TCRdb's copy, which holds only in-frame ones; the method was immunoSEQ multiplex PCR. The data contain more than 140,000 clones, about 79% of them singletons. Sequenced: peripheral blood. This receptor was identified in a woman between 50 and 59 years old in a cohort sampled during active or convalescent COVID-19. The V call is TRBV9, the J call TRBJ2-2; D is unresolved. The CDR3 nucleotides are TGTGCCAGCAGCCCCTATCTTGATTCGAACACCGGGGAGCTGTTTTTT. Translating it yields CASSPYLDSNTGELFF.